Listed below are T cell receptor beta chains from one sample, sequenced in a study of blood T cell repertoires in COVID-19. Assay: immunoSEQ multiplex PCR; the TCRdb copy retains only in-frame clones and omits some. The table includes about 270,000 clones, approximately 81% detected once. The sample was peripheral blood. The origin of the receptors is a woman aged 55-70 years with active or convalescent COVID-19. Each CDR3 is given with its conserved first and last residue. Each record gives: D gene, J gene, clone size, V gene, CDR3 protein, CDR3 DNA. A D gene is named only where the DNA matches it firmly. Clone size, where shown, is once, few, many, or a class for clones that have expanded.

D: NA; J: TRBJ2-7; size: NA; V: TRBV30; CDR3: CAWSTGRGYEQYF; DNA: TGTGCCTGGAGTACAGGCAGGGGTTACGAGCAGTACTTC
D: TRBD2; J: TRBJ2-1; size: NA; V: TRBV13; CDR3: CASSLGRLAGIGEQFF; DNA: TGTGCCAGCAGCTTAGGCAGATTAGCGGGAATCGGTGAGCAGTTCTTC
D: TRBD1; J: TRBJ1-5; size: NA; V: TRBV27; CDR3: CASSLGTGVRNQPQHF; DNA: TGTGCCAGCAGTTTAGGGACAGGGGTACGCAATCAGCCCCAGCATTTT
D: NA; J: TRBJ2-7; size: NA; V: TRBV11-2; CDR3: CASSLDLGSGPYEQYF; DNA: TGTGCCAGCAGCTTAGATCTCGGGTCCGGTCCCTACGAGCAGTACTTC
D: TRBD2; J: TRBJ2-5; size: NA; V: TRBV10-3; CDR3: CAIRPSGSGGETQYF; DNA: TGTGCCATCAGACCGAGTGGCAGCGGGGGAGAGACCCAGTACTTC
D: NA; J: TRBJ1-6; size: few; V: TRBV10-3; CDR3: CAISESSGGMAPLHF; DNA: TGTGCCATCAGTGAGTCGTCGGGGGGTATGGCACCCCTCCACTTT
D: TRBD1; J: TRBJ2-4; size: once; V: TRBV18; CDR3: CASSPAMDSPGQGDIQYF; DNA: TGTGCCAGCTCACCAGCAATGGATTCACCGGGACAGGGGGACATTCAGTACTTC
D: TRBD1; J: TRBJ2-7; size: NA; V: TRBV3-1/TRBV3-2; CDR3: CASSQDRVGEQYF; DNA: TGTGCCAGCAGCCAGGACAGGGTTGGCGAGCAGTACTTC
D: TRBD2; J: TRBJ2-5; size: NA; V: TRBV2; CDR3: CASSGLAGGLETQYF; DNA: TGTGCCAGCAGTGGTTTAGCGGGGGGGCTCGAGACCCAGTACTTC
D: TRBD2; J: TRBJ2-7; size: NA; V: TRBV11-2; CDR3: CASSLLAVPAYEQYF; DNA: TGTGCCAGCAGCTTGCTAGCGGTCCCTGCCTACGAGCAGTACTTC
D: NA; J: TRBJ2-7; size: NA; V: TRBV7-2; CDR3: CASSLGGKFYEQYF; DNA: TGTGCCAGCAGCTTAGGCGGGAAATTCTACGAGCAGTACTTC
D: TRBD2; J: TRBJ2-1; size: NA; V: TRBV10-1; CDR3: CASSERRGFTYNEQFF; DNA: TGCGCCAGCAGTGAGCGGCGGGGGTTCACCTACAATGAGCAGTTCTTC
D: NA; J: TRBJ2-2; size: NA; V: TRBV12-3/TRBV12-4; CDR3: CASIRGPGELFF; DNA: TGTGCCAGCATTCGGGGTCCCGGGGAGCTGTTTTTT
D: TRBD1; J: TRBJ1-4; size: NA; V: TRBV3-1/TRBV3-2; CDR3: CASSQRLLRAGTGGSRANEKLFF; DNA: TGTGCCAGCTCCCAGCGGTTACTCCGGGCCGGGACAGGGGGGTCTAGGGCTAATGAAAAACTGTTTTTT
D: NA; J: TRBJ1-2; size: NA; V: TRBV6-5; CDR3: CASSYSGQGADYGYTF; DNA: TGTGCCAGCAGTTACTCGGGCCAGGGTGCCGACTATGGCTACACCTTC
D: NA; J: TRBJ2-3; size: NA; V: TRBV9; CDR3: CASRSGNNGGSDTQYF; DNA: TGTGCCAGCAGGAGTGGGAACAATGGGGGGTCAGATACGCAGTATTTT
D: TRBD1; J: TRBJ1-2; size: few; V: TRBV2; CDR3: CASREDRANYGYTF; DNA: TGTGCCAGCAGGGAGGACAGGGCTAACTATGGCTACACCTTC
D: TRBD1; J: TRBJ1-3; size: few; V: TRBV19; CDR3: CASSADRAGNTIYF; DNA: TGTGCCAGTAGTGCCGACAGGGCTGGAAACACCATATATTTT
D: NA; J: TRBJ2-1; size: NA; V: TRBV5-1; CDR3: CASSSSTEPYNEQFF; DNA: TGCGCCAGCAGCTCCTCAACAGAACCCTACAATGAGCAGTTCTTC
D: TRBD2; J: TRBJ2-3; size: once; V: TRBV6-4; CDR3: CASRIQRGEPDTQYF; DNA: TGTGCCAGCAGGATTCAGCGGGGGGAACCAGATACGCAGTATTTT
D: NA; J: TRBJ2-7; size: NA; V: TRBV5-1; CDR3: CASSADFEQYF; DNA: TGCGCCAGCAGCGCGGACTTCGAGCAGTACTTC
D: NA; J: TRBJ1-6; size: few; V: TRBV28; CDR3: CASSSTGRVGSPLHF; DNA: TGTGCCAGCAGTAGTACCGGCAGGGTTGGGTCACCCCTCCACTTT
D: NA; J: TRBJ2-7; size: NA; V: TRBV12-3/TRBV12-4; CDR3: CASSTDYYEQYF; DNA: TGTGCCAGCAGCACAGATTACTACGAGCAGTACTTC
D: TRBD2; J: TRBJ2-5; size: NA; V: TRBV4-3; CDR3: CASSQGLAGGSRETQYF; DNA: TGCGCCAGCAGCCAAGGACTAGCGGGGGGATCGAGGGAGACCCAGTACTTC
D: TRBD2; J: TRBJ2-5; size: NA; V: TRBV19; CDR3: CASSIRAGDQETQYF; DNA: TGTGCCAGTAGTATTAGGGCGGGGGACCAAGAGACCCAGTACTTC
D: TRBD1; J: TRBJ2-7; size: NA; V: TRBV4-1; CDR3: CASRNRQGGSYEQYF; DNA: TGCGCCAGCAGAAATCGACAGGGTGGCTCCTACGAGCAGTACTTC